Listed here are 9 T cell receptor beta chains from one sample, sequenced in a study of human T cells and chemical hapten exposure. TCRdb called the RACE reads again in MiXCR, with one record for every CDR3 protein. The sample contains just over 80,000 distinct CDR3 sequences, roughly 10% of which appear only once. Time point denoted: patch test 1, 2 weeks after DPC sensitization. Treatment of the sample: therapeutic diphenylcyclopropenone sensitization with weekly scalp DPC. This specimen was whole blood, taken in connection with sensitization to the hapten diphenylcyclopropenone (DPC). The receptors originated from a woman in her forties or fifties with alopecia areata. Some clones in this sample may be carry-over from other donors' samples.

This clonotype appeared many times. The rearrangement uses TRBV18 and TRBJ2-1, with D possibly matching TRBD1 (6 bases). V lost 0 bases and J lost 4, with 7 bases in between. There are 14 residues in the CDR3. CDR1 and CDR2 from the germline V gene are KGHSH and LQKENI. Here the CDR3 DNA reads TGTGCCAGCTCACCACCGGGGGCTTACAATGAGCAGTTCTTC. This translates into CASSPPGAYNEQFF.

This clonotype was picked up a small number of times. The J gene is TRBJ2-7, the V gene TRBV6-5, with D hard to call. V lost 0 bases and J lost 3, with 9 bases in between. The V gene's germline CDR1 is MNHEY and CDR2 SVGAGI. The length of the CDR3 is 14 residues. In DNA, the CDR3 is TGTGCCAGCAGTTACTCCGGTAGTGGCTACGAGCAGTACTTC. Protein: CASSYSGSGYEQYF.

This clonotype has a count of ten or more. The gene calls are TRBV12-3 or TRBV12-4 and TRBJ2-5; TRBD1 aligns across 9 bases. The CDR3 covers 15 residues. The V gene end was trimmed by 5 bases and the J gene end by 5 bases; junction bases not matched to a gene: 9. CDR3 bases: TGTGCCAGCAGTCAAACCGGGACAGGGAGGGAGACCCAGTACTTC. Protein sequence: CASSQTGTGRETQYF.

In its sample, this clonotype was seen many times. The chain combines TRBV7-3 with TRBJ1-6; D gene unclear. The V gene's germline CDR1 is SGHTA and CDR2 FQGTGA. The CDR3 has 14 amino acids. Trimming removed 3 bases at V and 7 bases at J, with 10 bases between. The CDR3 DNA reads TGTGCCAGCAGCTTCAGTCCACTGAATTCACCCCTCCACTTT. It yields the protein CASSFSPLNSPLHF.

V is TRBV3-1 and J is TRBJ1-1, with D tentatively TRBD1 (5 bases). Trimming left V 4 bases short and J 5 bases short, with 11 bases between. Germline lookup yields CDR1 LGHDT and CDR2 YNNKEL (reference sequence). The CDR3 has 13 amino acids. The CDR3 sequence: CASSRNRLTEAFF. The CDR3 coding sequence is TGTGCCAGCAGCCGGAACAGGTTAACTGAAGCTTTCTTT.

This clonotype was seen more than once but under ten times. The CDR3 sequence is CASSSQPRDSGTYEQYF. In nucleotides, the CDR3 is TGTGCCAGCAGCTCTCAGCCCCGGGACAGCGGTACCTACGAGCAGTACTTC. The rearrangement links TRBV7-2 to TRBJ2-7, with TRBD1 identical over 7 bases. CDR1 and CDR2 (germline): SGHTA, FQGNSA. The length of the CDR3 is 17 residues. V was clipped by 4 bases and J by 2 bases; unmatched bases: 14.

This clonotype was observed a handful of times. The J gene is TRBJ2-7, the V gene TRBV28, with 11 positions matching TRBD2. The CDR3 covers 15 residues. Germline CDR1 MDHEN, CDR2 SYDVKM. The trim removed 6 bases at V and 6 bases at J, leaving 10 bases unmatched. The chain's CDR3 is CASSRRGTSGGEQYF. CDR3 DNA: TGTGCCAGCAGCCGTAGGGGGACTAGCGGCGGCGAGCAGTACTTC.

This clonotype turned up a few times. The chain has TRBV4-3 and TRBJ1-2, with D hard to call. The length of the CDR3 is 16 residues. Germline V CDR1 and CDR2: LGHNA, YSLEER. V was pared by 0 bases and J by 5 bases, with 16 bases between. The CDR3 is CASSQDTYAGGYGYTF. CDR3 nucleotides: TGCGCCAGCAGCCAAGATACGTACGCGGGCGGGTATGGCTACACCTTC.

This clonotype was observed a handful of times. This chain joins TRBV5-1 and TRBJ1-4, with D possibly TRBD1 on 6 matching bases. The CDR3 totals 13 residues. The V gene's germline CDR1 is SGHRS and CDR2 YFSETQ. V lost 4 bases and J lost 7, with 11 bases in between. The DNA for the CDR3 is TGCGCCAGCAGCGTCGGGACACTTGAAAAACTGTTTTTT. Its protein is CASSVGTLEKLFF.